The 17 T cell receptor beta chains reported below all come from one sample, sequenced in a study of blood T cell repertoires in COVID-19. TCRdb's table, derived via immunoSEQ multiplex PCR, lists solely in-frame clones and lacks some. The sample contains about 120,000 clones, 70% to 85% of which appear only once. Source material: peripheral blood. Source of these receptors: a woman between 70 and 85 years old with acute or convalescent COVID-19.

The chain is built from TRBV6-6 and TRBJ2-7; tentative D call: TRBD1 (5 bases). The CDR3 consists of 13 residues. Germline-derived CDR1 and CDR2 are MNHNY and SVGAGI (reference sequence). The V gene lost 5 bases and the J gene lost 1 base, with 9 bases spanning the gap. The CDR3, as DNA: TGTGCCAGCAGTAAAGGACAATCCTACGAGCAGTACTTC. It is translated as CASSKGQSYEQYF.

V usage is TRBV18 and J usage is TRBJ1-2; 12 nucleotides line up with TRBD1. Germline loops: CDR1 KGHSH, CDR2 LQKENI. V lost 2 bases, J lost 6 bases, and 1 base stayed unmatched. The CDR3 is 14 amino acids. The CDR3 region has the DNA TGTGCCAGCTCACCAAGGGACAGGGGGCATGGCTACACCTTC. It is translated as CASSPRDRGHGYTF.

The genes are TRBV6-5 and TRBJ1-5; D not resolved. V was pared by 6 bases and J by 0 bases, with 9 bases between. This CDR3 has 14 amino acids. Germline assignment: CDR1 MNHEY and CDR2 SVGAGI. In DNA form, the CDR3 reads TGTGCCAGCAGCCGGTCGTATAGCAATCAGCCCCAGCATTTT. Its protein is CASSRSYSNQPQHF.

The chain has TRBV30 and TRBJ1-2; no definite D call. In germline, CDR1 is GTSNPN, CDR2 SVGIG (reference sequence). The CDR3 has 11 amino acids. Trimming took 0 bases from V and 8 from J, leaving 7 bases between them. The CDR3 region is CAWSVVEGYTF. Here the CDR3 DNA reads TGTGCCTGGAGTGTAGTGGAGGGCTACACCTTC.

About this clone itself: The same CDR3 arises from other DNA sequences in this sample as well. The gene calls are TRBV4-3 and TRBJ1-3; maybe TRBD1 (6 bases). The V gene's germline CDR1 is LGHNA and CDR2 YSLEER. Trimming removed 0 bases from V and 3 bases from J, with 9 bases in between. CDR3 length equals 15 residues. As DNA, the CDR3 is TGCGCCAGCAGCCAAGATCCAGGGGTTGGAAACACCATATATTTT. Translation: CASSQDPGVGNTIYF.

The rearrangement joins TRBV21-1 to TRBJ1-2; the DNA was not used to check the table's D call, TRBD1. TRBV21-1 is a recognized pseudogene. CDR3 length equals 13 residues. CDR3 sequence reads: CASSGSRDVGYTF. CDR3 nucleotide sequence: TGTGCCAGCAGCGGCAGCAGGGATGTCGGCTACACCTTC.

This clone was counted a single time. The V and J genes are TRBV25-1 and TRBJ1-2; TRBD1 matches at 11 bases. This CDR3 has 16 residues. Per germline, CDR1 MGHDK and CDR2 SYGVNS. Trimming at V came to 6 bases and at J to 4 bases, leaving 10 bases not matched to a gene. CDR3 DNA: TGTGCCAGCAGCCCCTCGGGGACAGGGGGGGCCTATGGCTACACCTTC. As protein: CASSPSGTGGAYGYTF.

This chain uses TRBV10-3 with TRBJ1-3; perhaps TRBD1 as D (5 bases). From germline, CDR1 is ENHRY and CDR2 SYGVKD. V gave up 6 bases and J gave up 0 bases, with 12 bases separating them. The CDR3 is made up of 15 amino acids. The CDR3 here is CAIRDSGGSGNTIYF. DNA of the CDR3: TGTGCCATCAGGGACTCGGGGGGCTCTGGAAACACCATATATTTT.

The chain recombines TRBV11-3 with TRBJ2-1, with D hard to call. V dropped 6 bases and J dropped 2 bases, with 17 bases sitting between them. Germline V gives CDR1 SGHNT, CDR2 YENEEA. The CDR3 runs to 16 residues. In DNA form, the CDR3 reads TGTGCCAGCAGATCCACCGGTTGGGCCCCCTACAATGAGCAGTTCTTC. Protein: CASRSTGWAPYNEQFF.

The chain carries TRBV6-2 or TRBV6-3 and TRBJ2-2, with D perhaps TRBD2 (6 bases). Trimming took 2 bases from V and 4 from J, leaving 11 bases between them. CDR3 length: 15 residues. CDR1 and CDR2 (germline): MNHEY, SVGEGT. CDR3 DNA: TGTGCCAGCAGTTACGCGGGACTCTTCACCGGGGAGCTGTTTTTT. It is translated as CASSYAGLFTGELFF.

The chain recombines TRBV4-3 with TRBJ1-5; tentatively, D is TRBD1 (5 bases). Trimming shortened V by 2 bases and J by 7 bases, and 18 bases separated the two germline ends. CDR1 LGHNA and CDR2 YSLEER come from the germline V gene. The CDR3 has 16 amino acids. CDR3 nucleotides: TGCGCCAGCAGCCAACTACTCGGGACTCCCGTCCAGCCCCAGCATTTT. This encodes CASSQLLGTPVQPQHF.

The chain uses TRBV20-1 and TRBJ2-5, with D perhaps TRBD1 (6 bases). This CDR3 has 11 residues. The V and J ends lost 6 bases and 3 bases respectively, with 8 bases between them. The germline CDR1 and CDR2 sequences are DFQATT and SNEGSKA (reference sequence). The CDR3 region is CSARDKETQYF. In DNA form, the CDR3 reads TGCAGTGCGAGGGACAAAGAGACCCAGTACTTC.

The V call is TRBV7-2, the J call TRBJ2-2; unclear D gene. This CDR3 comprises 12 residues. Germline CDR1 is SGHTA and CDR2 is FQGNSA. The CDR3 DNA follows: TGTGAGACTGTAGAGGTTACCGGGGAGCTGTTTTTT. Its translation: CETVEVTGELFF.

The chain combines TRBV9 with TRBJ1-3; no firm D call. The CDR3 is 15 amino acids. Germline loops: CDR1 SGDLS, CDR2 YYNGEE. V lost 3 bases, J lost 0 bases, and 10 bases lay in between. In DNA form, the CDR3 reads TGTGCCAGCAGCGGCCTCACCGGCTCTGGAAACACCATATATTTT. It is translated as CASSGLTGSGNTIYF.

The CDR3 coding sequence is TGTGCCAGCAAGGAACTAGCGACGGGTGAGCAGTTCTTC. This encodes CASKELATGEQFF. The gene calls are TRBV9 and TRBJ2-1; 7 nucleotides match TRBD2. This CDR3 spans 13 amino acids. Germline CDR1 SGDLS, CDR2 YYNGEE. The V and J ends lost 6 bases and 9 bases, in that order; junction bases with no gene match: 9. Combining the CDR3 with reference TRBV9 and TRBJ2-1 gives the whole variable domain DSGVTQTPKHLITATGQRVTLRCSPRSGDLSVYWYQQSLDQGLQFLIQYYNGEERAKGNILERFSAQQFPDLHSELNLSSLELGDSALYFCASKELATGEQFFGPGTRLTVL.

The chain is built from TRBV7-9 and TRBJ1-3; D not certain. Germline lookup yields CDR1 SEHNR and CDR2 FQNEAQ (reference sequence). V was pared by 5 bases and J by 2 bases, with 13 bases between. The CDR3 has 15 residues. This CDR3 reads CASSPSAGAGNTIYF. CDR3 coding DNA: TGTGCCAGCAGCCCCTCTGCAGGTGCTGGAAACACCATATATTTT.

The CDR3: CASNPGGGYGYTF. The CDR3 DNA reads as TGTGCCAGCAATCCAGGGGGAGGCTATGGCTACACCTTC. This chain joins TRBV12-3 or TRBV12-4 and TRBJ1-2; 7 nucleotides align to TRBD1. V dropped 7 bases and J dropped 4; count of bases not matched to a gene: 6. The CDR3 spans 13 residues.